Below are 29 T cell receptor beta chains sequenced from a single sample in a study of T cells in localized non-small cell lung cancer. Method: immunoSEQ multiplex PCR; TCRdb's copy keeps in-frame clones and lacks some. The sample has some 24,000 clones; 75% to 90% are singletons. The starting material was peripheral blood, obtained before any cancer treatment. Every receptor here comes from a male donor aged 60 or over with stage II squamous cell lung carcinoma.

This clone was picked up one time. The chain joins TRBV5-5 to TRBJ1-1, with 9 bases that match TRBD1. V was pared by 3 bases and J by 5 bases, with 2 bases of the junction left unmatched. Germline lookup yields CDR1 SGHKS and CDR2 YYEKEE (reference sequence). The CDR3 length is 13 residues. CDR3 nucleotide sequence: TGTGCCAGCAGCTGGGGACAGGGTACTGAAGCTTTCTTT. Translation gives CASSWGQGTEAFF.

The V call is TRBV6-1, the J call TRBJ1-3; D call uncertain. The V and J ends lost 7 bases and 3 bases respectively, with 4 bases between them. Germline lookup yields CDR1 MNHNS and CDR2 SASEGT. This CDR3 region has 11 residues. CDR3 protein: CASISGNTIYF. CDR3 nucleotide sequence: TGTGCCAGCATAAGTGGAAACACCATATATTTT.

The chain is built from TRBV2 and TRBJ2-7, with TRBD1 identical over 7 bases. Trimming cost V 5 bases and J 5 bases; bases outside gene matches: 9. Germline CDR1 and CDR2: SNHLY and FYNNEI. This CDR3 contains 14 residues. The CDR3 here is CASSSKQGNNEQYF. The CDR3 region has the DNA TGTGCCAGCAGTTCTAAACAGGGGAACAACGAGCAGTACTTC.

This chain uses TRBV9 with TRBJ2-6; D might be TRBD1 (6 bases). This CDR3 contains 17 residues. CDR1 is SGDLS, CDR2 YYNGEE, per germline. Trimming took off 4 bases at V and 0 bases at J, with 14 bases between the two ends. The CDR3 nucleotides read TGTGCCAGCAGCCCCCAGGGGTTTCTCTCTGGGGCCAACGTCCTGACTTTC. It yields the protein CASSPQGFLSGANVLTF.

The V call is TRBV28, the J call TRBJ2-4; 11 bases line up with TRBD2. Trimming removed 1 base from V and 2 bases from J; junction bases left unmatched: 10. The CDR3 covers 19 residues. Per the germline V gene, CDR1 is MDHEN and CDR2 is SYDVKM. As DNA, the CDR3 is TGTGCCAGCAGTTTATCGGTAGCGGGAGGGTTCTTACCCAAAAACATTCAGTACTTC. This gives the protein CASSLSVAGGFLPKNIQYF.

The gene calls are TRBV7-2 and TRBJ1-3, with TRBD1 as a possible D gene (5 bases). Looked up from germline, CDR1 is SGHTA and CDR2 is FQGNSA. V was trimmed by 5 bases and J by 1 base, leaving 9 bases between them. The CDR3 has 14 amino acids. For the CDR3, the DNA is TGTGCCAGCAGCCCCCAGGGTTCTGGAAACACCATATATTTT. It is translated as CASSPQGSGNTIYF.

The CDR3 region has the DNA TGTGCCAGCAGTTACGACGGTTACACAGATACGCAGTATTTT. Protein product: CASSYDGYTDTQYF. This chain links TRBV6-6 with TRBJ2-3; D unclear. Germline-derived CDR1 and CDR2 are MNHNY and SVGAGI (reference sequence). Trimming shortened V by 2 bases and J by 2 bases, and 8 bases separated the two germline ends. This CDR3 has 14 amino acids.

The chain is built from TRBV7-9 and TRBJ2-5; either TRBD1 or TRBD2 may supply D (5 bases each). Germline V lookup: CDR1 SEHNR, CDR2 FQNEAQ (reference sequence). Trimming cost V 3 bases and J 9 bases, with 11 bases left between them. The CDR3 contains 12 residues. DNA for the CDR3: TGTGCCAGCAGCTTGGGACCGAGGGCCCAGTACTTC. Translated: CASSLGPRAQYF.

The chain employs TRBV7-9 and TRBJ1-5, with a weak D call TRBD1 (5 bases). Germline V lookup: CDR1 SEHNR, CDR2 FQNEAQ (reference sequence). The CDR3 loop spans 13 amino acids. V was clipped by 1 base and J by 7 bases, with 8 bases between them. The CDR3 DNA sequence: TGTGCCAGCAGCTTAGATGAGGGGCAGCCCCAGCATTTT. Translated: CASSLDEGQPQHF.

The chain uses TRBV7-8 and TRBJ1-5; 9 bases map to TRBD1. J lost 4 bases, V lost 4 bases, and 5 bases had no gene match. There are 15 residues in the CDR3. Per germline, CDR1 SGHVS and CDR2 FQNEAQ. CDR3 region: CASSSYGTGNQPQHF. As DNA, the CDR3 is TGTGCCAGCAGCTCTTACGGGACAGGGAATCAGCCCCAGCATTTT.

CDR3: CASSCAGTSGDNEQFF. The CDR3 DNA is TGTGCCAGCAGTTGCGCCGGGACTAGCGGCGACAATGAGCAGTTCTTC. The chain couples TRBV6-7 to TRBJ2-1; 11 nucleotides align to TRBD2. TRBV6-7 is sorted into the ORF group, with uncertain function. The CDR3 consists of 16 residues. Unmatched junction bases numbered 7, after V lost 4 bases and J lost 5 bases.

The CDR3 bases are TGTGCCAGCAGACCCCGGGAAAACGCCCTCGAGCAGTACTTC. This gives the protein CASRPRENALEQYF. The rearrangement links TRBV6-6 to TRBJ2-7; possible D gene TRBD2, 5 bases. The CDR3 length is 14 residues. Trimming cost V 6 bases and J 6 bases, with 18 bases left between them. Germline loops: CDR1 MNHNY, CDR2 SVGAGI (reference sequence).

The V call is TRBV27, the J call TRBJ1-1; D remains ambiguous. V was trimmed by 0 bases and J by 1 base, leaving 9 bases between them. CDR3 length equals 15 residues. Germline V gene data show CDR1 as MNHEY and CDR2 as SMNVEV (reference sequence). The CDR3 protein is CASSLSGWGNTEAFF. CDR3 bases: TGTGCCAGCAGTTTATCGGGCTGGGGGAACACTGAAGCTTTCTTT.

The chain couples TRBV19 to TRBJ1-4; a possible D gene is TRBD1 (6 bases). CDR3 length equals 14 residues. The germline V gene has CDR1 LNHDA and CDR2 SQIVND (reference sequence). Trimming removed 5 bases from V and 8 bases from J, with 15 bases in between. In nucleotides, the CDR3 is TGTGCCAGTAGTGCACAGGGAGGGGAAGAAAAACTGTTTTTT. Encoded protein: CASSAQGGEEKLFF.

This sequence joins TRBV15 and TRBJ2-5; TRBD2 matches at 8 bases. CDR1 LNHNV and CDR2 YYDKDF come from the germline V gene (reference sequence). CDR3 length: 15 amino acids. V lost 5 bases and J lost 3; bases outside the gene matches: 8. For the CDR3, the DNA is TGTGCCACCAGCGGGTCCTTAGCGGGGAAAGAGACCCAGTACTTC. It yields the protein CATSGSLAGKETQYF. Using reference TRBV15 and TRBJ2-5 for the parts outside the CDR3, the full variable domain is DAMVIQNPRYQVTQFGKPVTLSCSQTLNHNVMYWYQQKSSQAPKLLFHYYDKDFNNEADTPDNFQSRRPNTSFCFLDIRSPGLGDTAMYLCATSGSLAGKETQYFGPGTRLLVL.

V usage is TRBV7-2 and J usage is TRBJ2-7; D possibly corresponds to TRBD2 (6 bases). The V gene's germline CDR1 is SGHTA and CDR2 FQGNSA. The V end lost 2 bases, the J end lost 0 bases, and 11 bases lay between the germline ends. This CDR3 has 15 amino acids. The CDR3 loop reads CASSLWTGDSYEQYF. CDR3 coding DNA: TGTGCCAGCAGCTTATGGACGGGGGACTCCTACGAGCAGTACTTC.

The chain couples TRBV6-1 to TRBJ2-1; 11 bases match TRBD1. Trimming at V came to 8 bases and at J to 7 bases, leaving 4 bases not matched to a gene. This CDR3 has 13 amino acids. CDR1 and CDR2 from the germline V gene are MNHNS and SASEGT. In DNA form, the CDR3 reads TGTGCCAGCCGGACAGGGGGCTGGAATGAGCAGTTCTTC. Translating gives CASRTGGWNEQFF.

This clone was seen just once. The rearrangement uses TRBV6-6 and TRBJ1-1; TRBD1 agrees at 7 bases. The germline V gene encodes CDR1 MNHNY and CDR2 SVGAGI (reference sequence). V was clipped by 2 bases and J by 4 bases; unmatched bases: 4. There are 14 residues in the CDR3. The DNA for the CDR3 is TGTGCCAGCAGTTACCCCGGGACAGCCACTGAAGCTTTCTTT. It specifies CASSYPGTATEAFF.

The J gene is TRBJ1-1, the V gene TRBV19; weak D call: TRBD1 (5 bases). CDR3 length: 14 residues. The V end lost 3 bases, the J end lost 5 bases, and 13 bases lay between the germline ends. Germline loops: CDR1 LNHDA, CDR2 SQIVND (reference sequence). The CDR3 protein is CASSIKGWGTEAFF. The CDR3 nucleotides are TGTGCCAGTAGTATTAAGGGGTGGGGAACTGAAGCTTTCTTT.

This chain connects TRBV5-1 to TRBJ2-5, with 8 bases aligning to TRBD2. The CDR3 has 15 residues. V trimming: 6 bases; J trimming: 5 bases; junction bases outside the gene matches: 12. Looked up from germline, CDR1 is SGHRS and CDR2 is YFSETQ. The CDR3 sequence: CASNRAGEDYETQYF. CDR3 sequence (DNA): TGCGCCAGCAACCGAGCGGGGGAAGATTATGAGACCCAGTACTTC.

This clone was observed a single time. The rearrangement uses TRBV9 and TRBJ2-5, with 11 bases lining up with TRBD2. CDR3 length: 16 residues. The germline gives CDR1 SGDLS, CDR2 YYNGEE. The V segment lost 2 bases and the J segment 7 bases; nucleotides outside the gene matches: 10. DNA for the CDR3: TGTGCCAGCAGCGTGGCCCCTAGCGGGGGGACAGGGACCCAGTACTTC. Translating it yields CASSVAPSGGTGTQYF.

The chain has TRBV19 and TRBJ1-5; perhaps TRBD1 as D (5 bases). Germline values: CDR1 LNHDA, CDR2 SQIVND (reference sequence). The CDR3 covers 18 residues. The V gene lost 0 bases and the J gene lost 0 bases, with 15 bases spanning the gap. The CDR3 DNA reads TGTGCCAGTAGTATAGATAGCGGCAGGGTTAATAGCAATCAGCCCCAGCATTTT. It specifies CASSIDSGRVNSNQPQHF.

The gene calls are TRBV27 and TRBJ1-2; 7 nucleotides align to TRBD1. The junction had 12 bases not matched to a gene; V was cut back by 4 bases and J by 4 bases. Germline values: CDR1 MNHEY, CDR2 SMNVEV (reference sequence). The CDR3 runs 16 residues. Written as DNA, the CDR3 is TGTGCCAGCAGTTCTACCGGGACAGCAAGATTCTATGGCTACACCTTC. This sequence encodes CASSSTGTARFYGYTF.

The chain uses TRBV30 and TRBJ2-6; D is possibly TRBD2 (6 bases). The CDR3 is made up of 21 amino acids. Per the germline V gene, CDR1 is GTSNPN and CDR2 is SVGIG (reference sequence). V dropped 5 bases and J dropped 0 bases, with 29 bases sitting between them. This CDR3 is CAWGGQGPPSPLDSGANVLTF. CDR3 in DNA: TGTGCCTGGGGAGGGCAGGGCCCTCCCTCTCCCCTAGACTCTGGGGCCAACGTCCTGACTTTC.

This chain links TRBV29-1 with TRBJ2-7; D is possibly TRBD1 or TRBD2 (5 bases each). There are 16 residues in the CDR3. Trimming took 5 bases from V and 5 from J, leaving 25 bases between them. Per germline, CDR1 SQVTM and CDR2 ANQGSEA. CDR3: CSVLGAVGTLDHEQYF. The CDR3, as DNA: TGCAGCGTTCTCGGGGCGGTAGGGACCTTGGACCACGAGCAGTACTTC.

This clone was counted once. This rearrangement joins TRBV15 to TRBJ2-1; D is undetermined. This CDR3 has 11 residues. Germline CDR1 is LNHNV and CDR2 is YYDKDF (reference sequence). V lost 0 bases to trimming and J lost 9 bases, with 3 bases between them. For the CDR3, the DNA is TGTGCCACCAGCAGAGATAGTGAGCAGTTCTTC. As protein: CATSRDSEQFF.

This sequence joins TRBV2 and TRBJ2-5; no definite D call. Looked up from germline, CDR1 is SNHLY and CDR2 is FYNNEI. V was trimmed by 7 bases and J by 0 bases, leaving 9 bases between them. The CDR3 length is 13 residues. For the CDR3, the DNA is TGTGCCAGCATTCGAGGTAACCAAGAGACCCAGTACTTC. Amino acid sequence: CASIRGNQETQYF.

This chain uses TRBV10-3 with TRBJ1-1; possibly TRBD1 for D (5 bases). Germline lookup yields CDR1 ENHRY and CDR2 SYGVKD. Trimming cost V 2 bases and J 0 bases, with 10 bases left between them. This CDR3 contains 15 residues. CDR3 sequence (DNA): TGTGCCATCAGTGAGAGTAGACAGATGAACACTGAAGCTTTCTTT. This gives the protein CAISESRQMNTEAFF.

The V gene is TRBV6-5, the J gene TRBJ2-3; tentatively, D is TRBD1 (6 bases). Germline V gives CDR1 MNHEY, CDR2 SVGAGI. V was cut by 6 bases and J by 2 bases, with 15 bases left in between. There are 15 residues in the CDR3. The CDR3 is CASSLKLGATDTQYF. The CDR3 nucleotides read TGTGCCAGCAGCTTGAAACTGGGGGCCACAGATACGCAGTATTTT.